Listed here are 5 T cell receptor beta chains from one sample, sequenced in a study of OX40 agonist ivuxolimab in advanced cancers. Measured with immunoSEQ multiplex PCR; TCRdb has only the in-frame clones, and not every one. Of about 59,000 clones listed, more than 75% are singletons. The input for sequencing was CD4+ or CD8+ T cells sorted from blood, taken in a trial of the OX40 agonist ivuxolimab. These receptors came from an adult with an advanced solid tumor such as melanoma, head and neck, liver or kidney cancer.

The V call is TRBV11-2, the J call TRBJ2-5, with 12 bases matching TRBD2. Germline CDR1 and CDR2: SGHAT and FQNNGV. J was trimmed by 5 bases and V by 4 bases; bases with no gene match: 5. CDR3 length: 15 amino acids. CDR3 bases: TGTGCCAGCAGCTCTAGCGGGGGGGCCGGGGAGACCCAGTACTTC. Translated: CASSSSGGAGETQYF.

V gene TRBV5-4 combines with J gene TRBJ1-1; 12 bases are shared with TRBD1. The junction had 5 bases not matched to a gene; V was cut back by 3 bases and J by 8 bases. Germline CDR1 SGHNT, CDR2 YYREEE (reference sequence). CDR3 size: 14 residues. The DNA for the CDR3 is TGTGCCAGCAGCTCCGGGGACAGGGGGCGAGAAGCTTTCTTT. It is translated as CASSSGDRGREAFF.

This chain uses TRBV18 with TRBJ1-1; possible D gene TRBD1, 5 bases. Trimming cost V 2 bases and J 5 bases, with 30 bases left between them. From germline, CDR1 is KGHSH and CDR2 LQKENI. This CDR3 is built from 20 residues. The CDR3 nucleotides are TGTGCCAGCTCACCATCCCCTGGGGGGAGTCTTGGCCTTGGGGAGACTGAAGCTTTCTTT. Protein: CASSPSPGGSLGLGETEAFF.

The gene calls are TRBV5-1 and TRBJ2-7, with D perhaps matching TRBD1 or TRBD2 (6 bases each). The CDR3 runs to 14 residues. Trimming stripped 4 bases from V and 3 bases from J, with 14 bases between. Germline V CDR1 and CDR2: SGHRS, YFSETQ. The CDR3 region is CASSLVGGRYEQYF. In nucleotides, the CDR3 is TGCGCCAGCAGCCTAGTGGGGGGCCGCTACGAGCAGTACTTC.

The CDR3 is CSANHNEQFF. CDR3 nucleotide sequence: TGCAGTGCTAATCACAATGAGCAGTTCTTC. This chain joins TRBV20-1 and TRBJ2-1; D remains ambiguous. The germline CDR1 and CDR2 sequences are DFQATT and SNEGSKA (reference sequence). The CDR3 contains 10 residues. V was pared by 4 bases and J by 5 bases, with 3 bases between.